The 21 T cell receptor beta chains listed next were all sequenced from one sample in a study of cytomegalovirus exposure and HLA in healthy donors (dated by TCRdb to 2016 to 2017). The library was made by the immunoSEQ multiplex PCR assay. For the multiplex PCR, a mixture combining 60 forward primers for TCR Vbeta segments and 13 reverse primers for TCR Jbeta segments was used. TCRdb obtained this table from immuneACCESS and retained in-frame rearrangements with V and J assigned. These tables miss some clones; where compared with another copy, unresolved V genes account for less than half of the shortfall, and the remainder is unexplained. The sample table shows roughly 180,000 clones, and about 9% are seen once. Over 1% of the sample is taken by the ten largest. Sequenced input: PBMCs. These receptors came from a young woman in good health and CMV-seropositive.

The CDR3 loop is CASSQDAGQRTGGYTF. In nucleotides, the CDR3 is TGTGCCAGCAGCCAAGATGCGGGGCAGCGCACTGGGGGCTACACCTTC. The V gene is TRBV4-2, the J gene TRBJ1-2; a weak D match, TRBD1 (5 bases). The CDR3 contains 16 residues. The ends were cut back, 0 bases at V and 8 bases at J, with 19 bases in the middle. CDR1 and CDR2 from the germline V gene are LGHNA and YNFKEQ.

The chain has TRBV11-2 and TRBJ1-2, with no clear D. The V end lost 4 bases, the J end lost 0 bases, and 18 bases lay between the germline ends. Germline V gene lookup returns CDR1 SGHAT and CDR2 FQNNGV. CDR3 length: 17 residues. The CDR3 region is CASSSISWTDANYGYTF. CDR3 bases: TGTGCCAGCAGCTCCATATCTTGGACTGATGCTAACTATGGCTACACCTTC.

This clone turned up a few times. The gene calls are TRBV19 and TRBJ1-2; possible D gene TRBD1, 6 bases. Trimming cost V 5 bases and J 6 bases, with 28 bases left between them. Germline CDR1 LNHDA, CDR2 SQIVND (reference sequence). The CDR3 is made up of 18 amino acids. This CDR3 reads CASSPGTAKTGMRHGYTF. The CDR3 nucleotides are TGTGCCAGTAGTCCTGGTACCGCCAAGACAGGTATGCGGCATGGCTACACCTTC.

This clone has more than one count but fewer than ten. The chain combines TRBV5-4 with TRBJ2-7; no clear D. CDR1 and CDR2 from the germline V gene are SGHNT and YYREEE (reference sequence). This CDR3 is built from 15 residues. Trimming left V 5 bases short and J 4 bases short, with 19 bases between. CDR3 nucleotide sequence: TGTGCCAGCAGTCGGAGCCCCGTTAGAGGTTACGAGCAGTACTTC. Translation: CASSRSPVRGYEQYF.

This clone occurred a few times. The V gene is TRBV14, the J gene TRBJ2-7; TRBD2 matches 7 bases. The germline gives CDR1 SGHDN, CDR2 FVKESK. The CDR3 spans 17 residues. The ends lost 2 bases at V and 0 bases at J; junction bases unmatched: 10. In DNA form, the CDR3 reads TGTGCCAGCAGCCAAACTGGGACTATCCAATACTCCTACGAGCAGTACTTC. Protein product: CASSQTGTIQYSYEQYF.

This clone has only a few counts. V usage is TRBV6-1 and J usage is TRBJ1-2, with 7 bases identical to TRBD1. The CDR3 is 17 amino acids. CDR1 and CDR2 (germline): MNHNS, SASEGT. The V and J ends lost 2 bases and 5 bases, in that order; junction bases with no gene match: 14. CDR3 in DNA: TGTGCCAGCAGTGAACATCTTGGGGGACAGCCATTTTATGGCTACACCTTC. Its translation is CASSEHLGGQPFYGYTF.

The CDR3 DNA is TGCAGCGTTGAGGGATCCCCGGGGGATGAAGCTTTCTTT. It specifies CSVEGSPGDEAFF. This chain uses TRBV29-1 with TRBJ1-1, with D maybe TRBD1 (5 bases). V gave up 3 bases and J gave up 7 bases, with 15 bases separating them. This CDR3 is 13 amino acids long. CDR1 is SQVTM, CDR2 ANQGSEA, per germline.

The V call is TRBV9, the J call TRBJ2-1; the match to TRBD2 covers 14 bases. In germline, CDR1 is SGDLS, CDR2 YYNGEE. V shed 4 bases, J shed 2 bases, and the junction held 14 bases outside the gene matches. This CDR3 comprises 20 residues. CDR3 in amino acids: CASSRGIPGTSGRAYNEQFF. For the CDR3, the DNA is TGTGCCAGCAGCCGGGGGATACCCGGGACTAGCGGGAGAGCCTACAATGAGCAGTTCTTC.

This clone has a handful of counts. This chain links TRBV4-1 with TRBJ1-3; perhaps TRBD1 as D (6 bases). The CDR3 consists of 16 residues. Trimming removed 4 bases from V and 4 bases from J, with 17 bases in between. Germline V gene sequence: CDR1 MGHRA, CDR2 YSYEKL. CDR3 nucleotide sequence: TGCGCCAGCAGCCTCGATAGGGGGTTAGGCGGAAACACCATATATTTT. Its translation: CASSLDRGLGGNTIYF.

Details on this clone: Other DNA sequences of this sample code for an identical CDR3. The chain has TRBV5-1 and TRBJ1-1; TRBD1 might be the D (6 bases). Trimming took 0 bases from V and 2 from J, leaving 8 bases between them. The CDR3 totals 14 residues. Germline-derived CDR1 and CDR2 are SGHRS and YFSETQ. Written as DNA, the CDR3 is TGCGCCAGCAGCTTGGGACAGGTCAACACTGAAGCTTTCTTT. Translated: CASSLGQVNTEAFF.

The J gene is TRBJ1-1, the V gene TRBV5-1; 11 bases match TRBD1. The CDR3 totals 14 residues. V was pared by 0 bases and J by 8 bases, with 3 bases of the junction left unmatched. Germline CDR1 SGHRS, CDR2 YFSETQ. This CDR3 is CASSLGGQGEEAFF. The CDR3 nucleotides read TGCGCCAGCAGCTTGGGGGGACAGGGGGAAGAAGCTTTCTTT.

CDR3 DNA sequence: TGTGCCAGCAGCCTAGGGACTAGCGGCGAGCAGTACTTC. Its translation is CASSLGTSGEQYF. The chain is built from TRBV6-5 and TRBJ2-7; TRBD2 aligns across 11 bases. V shed 6 bases and J 6 bases; nucleotides not matched to a gene: 4. Germline-derived CDR1 and CDR2 are MNHEY and SVGAGI. The CDR3 length is 13 residues.

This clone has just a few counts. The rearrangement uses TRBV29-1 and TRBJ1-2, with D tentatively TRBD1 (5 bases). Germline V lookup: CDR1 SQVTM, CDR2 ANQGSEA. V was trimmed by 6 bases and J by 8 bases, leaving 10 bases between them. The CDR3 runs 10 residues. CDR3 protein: CSVGGEGYTF. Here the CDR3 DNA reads TGCAGCGTGGGGGGGGAGGGCTACACCTTC.

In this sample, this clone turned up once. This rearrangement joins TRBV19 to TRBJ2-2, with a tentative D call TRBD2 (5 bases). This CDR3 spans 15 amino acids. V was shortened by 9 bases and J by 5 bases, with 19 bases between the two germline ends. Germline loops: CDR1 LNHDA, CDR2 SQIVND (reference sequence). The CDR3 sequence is CASRPSSRGTGELFF. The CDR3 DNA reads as TGTGCCAGCAGGCCGTCGTCCCGAGGGACCGGGGAGCTGTTTTTT.

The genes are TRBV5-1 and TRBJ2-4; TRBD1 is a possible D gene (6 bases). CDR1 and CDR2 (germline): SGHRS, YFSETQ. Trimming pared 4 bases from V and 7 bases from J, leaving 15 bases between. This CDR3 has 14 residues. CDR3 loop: CASSDGQPANIQYF. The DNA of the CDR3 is TGCGCCAGCAGCGACGGACAGCCGGCGAACATTCAGTACTTC.

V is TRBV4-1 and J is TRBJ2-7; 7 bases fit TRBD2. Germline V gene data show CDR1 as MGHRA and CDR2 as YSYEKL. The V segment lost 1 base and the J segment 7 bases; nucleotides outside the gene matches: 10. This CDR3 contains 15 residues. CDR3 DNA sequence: TGCGCCAGCAGCCAAGGTCGGGAGGTGAATTGGGAGCAGTACTTC. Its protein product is CASSQGREVNWEQYF.

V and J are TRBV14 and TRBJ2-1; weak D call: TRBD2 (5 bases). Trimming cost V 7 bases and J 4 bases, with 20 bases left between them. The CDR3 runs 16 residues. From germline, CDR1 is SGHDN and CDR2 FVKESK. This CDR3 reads CASKRRGSHSYNEQFF. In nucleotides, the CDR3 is TGTGCCAGCAAGAGAAGAGGGTCCCACTCTTACAATGAGCAGTTCTTC.

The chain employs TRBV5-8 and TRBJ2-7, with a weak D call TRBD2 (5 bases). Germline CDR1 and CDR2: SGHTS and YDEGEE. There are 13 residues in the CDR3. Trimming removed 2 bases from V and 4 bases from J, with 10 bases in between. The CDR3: CASSLLVLYEQYF. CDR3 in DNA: TGTGCCAGCAGCTTACTAGTTCTATACGAGCAGTACTTC. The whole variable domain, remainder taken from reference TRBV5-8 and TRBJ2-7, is EAGVTQSPTHLIKTRGQQATLRCSPISGHTSVYWYQQALGLGLQFLLWYDEGEERNRGNFPPRFSGRQFPNYSSELNVNALELEDSALYLCASSLLVLYEQYFGPGTRLTVT.

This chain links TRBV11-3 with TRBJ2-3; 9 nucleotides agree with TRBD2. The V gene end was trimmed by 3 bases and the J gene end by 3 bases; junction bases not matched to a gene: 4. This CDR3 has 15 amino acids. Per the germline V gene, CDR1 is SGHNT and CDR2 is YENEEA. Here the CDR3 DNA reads TGTGCCAGCAGCTTCCGGGCGGGAGGGACAGATACGCAGTATTTT. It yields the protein CASSFRAGGTDTQYF.

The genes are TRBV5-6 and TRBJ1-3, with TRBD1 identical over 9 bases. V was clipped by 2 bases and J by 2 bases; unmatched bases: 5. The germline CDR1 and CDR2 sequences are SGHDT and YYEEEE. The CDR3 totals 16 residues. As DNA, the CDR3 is TGTGCCAGCAGCTTTTACGGGACAGGGACTGGAAACACCATATATTTT. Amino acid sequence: CASSFYGTGTGNTIYF.

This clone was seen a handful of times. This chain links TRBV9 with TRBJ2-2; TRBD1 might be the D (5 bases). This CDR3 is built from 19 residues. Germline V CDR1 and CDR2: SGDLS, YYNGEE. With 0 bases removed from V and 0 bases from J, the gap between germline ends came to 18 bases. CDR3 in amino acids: CASSVDPSQGKTNTGELFF. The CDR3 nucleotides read TGTGCCAGCAGCGTAGACCCATCTCAGGGCAAGACGAACACCGGGGAGCTGTTTTTT.